This is a list of T cell receptor beta chains from one sample in a study of T cell repertoires in ileal Crohn's disease. Profiled with immunoSEQ multiplex PCR; TCRdb holds only in-frame clones, not every one. The repertoire holds roughly 16,000 clones, with about 93% as singletons. The sample consisted of ileal tissue. Source of these receptors: an adult with Crohn's disease. CDR3s include the opening cysteine and the closing phenylalanine or tryptophan. A D gene is named only where the DNA matches it firmly. Clone size is shown for a subset of rows, as once, few, many or a class of expanded clone.

abundance | d_gene | j_gene | v_gene | CDR3nt | CDR3aa
- | - | TRBJ2-2 | TRBV19 | TGTGCCAGTAGTATACGCGGATTTACCGGGGAGCTGTTTTTT | CASSIRGFTGELFF
- | - | TRBJ2-2 | TRBV7-2 | TGTGCCAGCAGGGGTGACCATATCGCTAGAACCGGGGAGCTGTTTTTT | CASRGDHIARTGELFF
- | - | TRBJ1-4 | TRBV7-9 | TGTGCCAGCAGCTTAACCCAGGGCGCGACTAATGAAAAACTGTTTTTT | CASSLTQGATNEKLFF
- | - | TRBJ1-1 | TRBV6-1 | TGTGCCAGCAGTGATCGTCTGAGGAACACTGAAGCTTTCTTT | CASSDRLRNTEAFF
- | TRBD1 | TRBJ1-2 | TRBV10-3 | TGTGCCATCAGTGACCAAGGACAGGGGTATGGCTACACCTTC | CAISDQGQGYGYTF
- | - | TRBJ2-5 | TRBV30 | TGTGCCTGGAGTGTAATTGCGGGGCGAGTGACGTACCAAGAGACCCAGTACTTC | CAWSVIAGRVTYQETQYF
- | TRBD1 | TRBJ2-1 | TRBV18 | TGTGCCAGCTCACCGGGACAGGTCACCTACAATGAGCAGTTCTTC | CASSPGQVTYNEQFF
- | TRBD1 | TRBJ2-1 | TRBV19 | TGTGCCAGCTTGGGACAGGGGAACAATGAGCAGTTCTTC | CASLGQGNNEQFF
- | - | TRBJ1-1 | TRBV5-1 | TGCGCCAGCAGCCAGGGAACTATGAACACTGAAGCTTTCTTT | CASSQGTMNTEAFF
- | TRBD1 | TRBJ2-7 | TRBV11-2 | TGTGCCAGCAGCATCCCCCGGGACAGGGGGGATGAGGAGCAGTACTTC | CASSIPRDRGDEEQYF
- | TRBD1 | TRBJ1-5 | TRBV2 | TGTGCCAGCAGAACAGGGGCCCATATCAGGCCCCAGCATTTT | CASRTGAHIRPQHF
- | TRBD1 | TRBJ1-6 | TRBV30 | TGTGCCTGGAGGCCCGGGACAGGTAGTTCTCCCCTCCACTTT | CAWRPGTGSSPLHF
- | TRBD2 | TRBJ2-2 | TRBV27 | TGTGCCAGCAGGAGCGGGGGGTACACCGGGGAGCTGTTTTTT | CASRSGGYTGELFF
- | - | TRBJ1-6 | TRBV7-6 | TGTGCCAGCAGCGCCAGGGGCGCTAACTCACCCCTCCACTTT | CASSARGANSPLHF
- | - | TRBJ1-1 | TRBV18 | TGTGCCAGCTCACCCTTGTCAGGGGTCACTGAAGCTTTCTTT | CASSPLSGVTEAFF
- | TRBD1 | TRBJ2-3 | TRBV30 | TGTGCCTGGAGTGCCTTCCCGGACAGGGATGGAGATACGCAGTATTTT | CAWSAFPDRDGDTQYF
- | - | TRBJ1-2 | TRBV7-9 | TGTGCCAGCAGCGCTGTCCTGGCCAACTACACCTTC | CASSAVLANYTF
- | - | TRBJ2-7 | TRBV7-9 | TGTGCCAGCAGCTCCCAGGGCTACGAGCAGTACTTC | CASSSQGYEQYF
- | - | TRBJ2-2 | TRBV2 | TGTGCCAGCAGTGAGTCACTAGCCACCGGGGAGCTGTTTTTT | CASSESLATGELFF
- | - | TRBJ1-1 | TRBV19 | TGTGCCAGTAGTGAGGAAAGTTTGAACACTGAAGCTTTCTTT | CASSEESLNTEAFF
- | - | TRBJ2-7 | TRBV21-1 | TGTGCCAGCAGTAACTCGACGCAGGGAGGGTACTACGAGCAGTACTTC | CASSNSTQGGYYEQYF
few | TRBD1 | TRBJ1-3 | TRBV5-8 | TGTGCCAGCAGCCGGGAGGGGGCGCATGGAAACACCATATATTTT | CASSREGAHGNTIYF
- | - | TRBJ1-2 | TRBV11-2 | TGTGCCAGCAGCTTAGCAGGGGTACTTGGCTACACCTTC | CASSLAGVLGYTF